One and the same sample provided the 13 T cell receptor beta chains below, sequenced in a study of blood T cell repertoires in COVID-19. The method was immunoSEQ multiplex PCR; TCRdb's version includes in-frame clones alone and lacks a portion of them. The data hold about 190,000 clones, with around 85% observed a single time. Sequences were obtained from peripheral blood. The source of these receptors is a woman aged 50 to 65 with acute or convalescent COVID-19.

This clone was seen a handful of times. The rearrangement links TRBV19 to TRBJ2-7; D gene uncertain. V gave up 1 base and J gave up 6 bases, with 13 bases separating them. Germline loops: CDR1 LNHDA, CDR2 SQIVND (reference sequence). The CDR3 runs to 14 residues. CDR3 DNA: TGTGCCAGTAGTATAGTATCCGGGTCGCGCGAGCAGTACTTC. It codes for CASSIVSGSREQYF.

The genes are TRBV5-6 and TRBJ2-7, with D maybe TRBD2 (5 bases). This CDR3 spans 15 amino acids. V lost 3 bases, J lost 3 bases, and 16 bases lay in between. The germline V gene has CDR1 SGHDT and CDR2 YYEEEE. The CDR3 loop is CASSSAREGSYEQYF. In DNA, the CDR3 is TGTGCCAGCAGCTCTGCCAGAGAGGGCAGCTACGAGCAGTACTTC.

This clone appeared a few times. The sample has other DNA sequences that encode this CDR3 too. V gene TRBV6-5 combines with J gene TRBJ1-2; 9 nucleotides match TRBD1. V lost 0 bases to trimming and J lost 2 bases; unmatched junction nucleotides: 1. The CDR3 totals 15 residues. Looked up from germline, CDR1 is MNHEY and CDR2 is SVGAGI. The CDR3 DNA reads TGTGCCAGCAGTTACTCGGGGACAGGGAACTATGGCTACACCTTC. Amino acid sequence: CASSYSGTGNYGYTF.

This chain connects TRBV27 to TRBJ2-7; 13 bases match TRBD2. Germline V CDR1 and CDR2: MNHEY, SMNVEV (reference sequence). The CDR3 is 15 amino acids. J lost 4 bases, V lost 7 bases, and 7 bases had no gene match. The CDR3 region is CASMRLAGGTYEQYF. CDR3 DNA sequence: TGTGCCAGCATGAGACTAGCGGGAGGTACATACGAGCAGTACTTC.

The chain has TRBV19 and TRBJ1-5; TRBD1 matches 9 bases. CDR3 length: 14 residues. J gave up 2 bases and V 11 bases, and 7 bases lay outside the gene matches. The germline V gene has CDR1 LNHDA and CDR2 SQIVND (reference sequence). This CDR3 is CASEDRGRNQPQHF. For the CDR3, the DNA is TGTGCCTCGGAGGACAGGGGACGCAATCAGCCCCAGCATTTT.

The V call is TRBV6-4, the J call TRBJ2-1, with 10 bases aligning to TRBD1. Germline V CDR1 and CDR2: MRHNA, SNTAGT. V was clipped by 6 bases and J by 2 bases; unmatched bases: 4. The CDR3 is made up of 15 amino acids. The chain's CDR3 is CASSPGTGAYNEQFF. DNA of the CDR3: TGTGCCAGCAGCCCCGGGACAGGGGCCTACAATGAGCAGTTCTTC.

This clone appeared a single time. For the CDR3, the DNA is TGTGCCAGCAGTTTTGTACGGGGTAGCACAGATACGCAGTATTTT. Its protein product is CASSFVRGSTDTQYF. The chain links TRBV28 to TRBJ2-3; a possible D gene is TRBD2 (5 bases). V lost 3 bases and J 0 bases, leaving 10 bases between the germline ends. CDR1 and CDR2 (germline): MDHEN, SYDVKM. The CDR3 extends over 15 amino acids.

The V and J genes are TRBV30 and TRBJ1-1, with a possible D match to TRBD1 (5 bases). The CDR3 covers 15 residues. The V end was cut by 4 bases, the J end by 2 bases, with 17 bases between. Germline V lookup: CDR1 GTSNPN, CDR2 SVGIG (reference sequence). CDR3: CAWNFQQVTNTEAFF. As DNA, the CDR3 is TGTGCCTGGAATTTTCAACAGGTGACTAACACTGAAGCTTTCTTT.

The CDR3: CASSSPAGIGYEQYF. The CDR3 nucleotides read TGTGCCAGCAGTTCCCCAGCAGGGATCGGGTACGAGCAGTACTTC. The rearrangement links TRBV6-6 to TRBJ2-7, with D tentatively TRBD1 (5 bases). Per germline, CDR1 MNHNY and CDR2 SVGAGI (reference sequence). V was trimmed by 4 bases and J by 4 bases, leaving 17 bases between them. The CDR3 covers 15 residues.

The chain links TRBV6-6 to TRBJ1-1, with a tentative D call TRBD1 (6 bases). This CDR3 spans 14 amino acids. Germline V gene sequence: CDR1 MNHNY, CDR2 SVGAGI (reference sequence). V was cut by 5 bases and J by 5 bases, with 15 bases left in between. The CDR3 is CASSGDILGTEAFF. CDR3 DNA: TGTGCCAGCAGTGGGGACATCCTGGGGACTGAAGCTTTCTTT.

V and J are TRBV5-1 and TRBJ2-1; D not certain. Germline loops: CDR1 SGHRS, CDR2 YFSETQ. V lost 3 bases and J lost 8, with 12 bases in between. CDR3 length equals 13 residues. The chain's CDR3 is CASSSSLSDEQFF. The CDR3, as DNA: TGCGCCAGCAGCTCGTCCTTGTCGGATGAGCAGTTCTTC.

This rearrangement joins TRBV6-4 to TRBJ2-3; the match to TRBD2 covers 12 bases. The V segment lost 4 bases and the J segment 4 bases; nucleotides outside the gene matches: 3. Germline V lookup: CDR1 MRHNA, CDR2 SNTAGT. The CDR3 length is 15 residues. CDR3: CASSGTSGTSDTQYF. CDR3 nucleotide sequence: TGTGCCAGCAGTGGGACTAGCGGGACCTCAGATACGCAGTATTTT.

This clone is medium-sized (0.01 to 0.1%) by share. The rearrangement uses TRBV30 and TRBJ1-1; D not certain. V lost 5 bases, J lost 1 base, and 8 bases lay in between. Looked up from germline, CDR1 is GTSNPN and CDR2 is SVGIG (reference sequence). The CDR3 is made up of 12 amino acids. CDR3 loop: CAWVRRNTEAFF. Here the CDR3 DNA reads TGTGCCTGGGTCCGTCGGAACACTGAAGCTTTCTTT.